This TCR beta chain was profiled in a study of cytomegalovirus exposure and HLA in healthy donors. This clone was counted between two and nine times. Its cognate antigen is unknown. General study results and limits: Later analysis demonstrated an association between a missense DCLRE1C variant and TCR beta V- and J-gene trimming.

All the people who gave samples were healthy bone marrow donors. The V gene's germline CDR1 is PRHDT and CDR2 FYEKMQ (reference sequence). V dropped 2 bases and J dropped 7 bases, with 3 bases sitting between them. The CDR3 totals 12 residues. Primers: 60 Vbeta forward and 13 Jbeta reverse. Sequencing was performed with immunoSEQ multiplex PCR; in TCRdb, only in-frame clones are kept and a portion is missing. The data show roughly 140,000 clones, with 78% seen just once and around 3% held by the top ten. The TCR comes from a man aged 35-49 years in good health and CMV-seropositive. This chain uses TRBV13 with TRBJ1-6, with D unresolved. The sequencing input was PBMCs. CDR3 in amino acids: CASSLSNSPLHF. The CDR3 DNA reads as TGTGCCAGCAGCTTATCGAATTCACCCCTCCACTTT.